This T cell receptor (beta chain) originates from a study of identical twins. Broader study findings: When twins shared out-of-frame alpha sequences, those sequences had excess low generation probability.

TCRdb re-called the 5' RACE reads through MiXCR, storing one row per CDR3 protein. The sample has about 890,000 distinct CDR3 sequences, roughly 12% seen once. Trimming took 5 bases from V and 10 from J; bases not matched to a gene: 24. This CDR3 has 19 residues. CDR1 and CDR2 from the germline V gene are LGHDT and YNNKEL (reference sequence). In regard to this clonotype: Antigen specificity is unknown.

The same data also contributed to another study, on yellow fever vaccine responses in identical twins.

The clonotype comes from a woman under 30 in good health. The specimen was PBMCs. The V and J genes are TRBV3-1 and TRBJ2-1; 9 bases are shared with TRBD2. The CDR3 is CASSESPGVAGGRSKEQFF. The CDR3 coding sequence is TGTGCCAGCAGCGAAAGCCCCGGGGTTGCGGGAGGGCGCAGCAAGGAGCAGTTCTTC.